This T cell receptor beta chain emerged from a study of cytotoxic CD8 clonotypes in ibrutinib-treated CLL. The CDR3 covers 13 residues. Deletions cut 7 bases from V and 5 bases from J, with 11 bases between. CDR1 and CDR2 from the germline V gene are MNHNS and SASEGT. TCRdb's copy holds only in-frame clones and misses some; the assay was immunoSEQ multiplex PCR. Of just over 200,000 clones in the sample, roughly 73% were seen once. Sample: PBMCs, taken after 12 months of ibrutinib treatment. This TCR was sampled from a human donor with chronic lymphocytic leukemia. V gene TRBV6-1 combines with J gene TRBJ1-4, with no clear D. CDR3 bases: TGTGCCAGCATGAGAGCGATAAATGAAAAACTGTTTTTT. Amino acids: CASMRAINEKLFF.